The T cell receptor (beta chain) described here comes from a study of blood T cell repertoires in COVID-19. Across the study: The United States, Italy and Spain supplied acute and convalescent COVID-19 samples.

V was pared by 3 bases and J by 7 bases, with 10 bases of the junction left unmatched. Germline values: CDR1 SNHLY, CDR2 FYNNEI. This CDR3 region has 16 residues. Original data processing: Reference gene primer amplification gave nucleated cell count estimates. This table comes from immunoSEQ multiplex PCR, and its TCRdb copy is limited to in-frame clones, with some not included. V and J calls and clone size are as listed in that table; D and trimming were resolved from the DNA. The sample has fewer than 35,000 clones, about nine tenths seen once. The source of this sequence is a man aged 50 to 60 with active or convalescent COVID-19. The J gene is TRBJ2-5, the V gene TRBV2, with 11 bases aligning to TRBD2. The sequenced sample consisted of peripheral blood. The CDR3 DNA reads TGTGCCAGCAGTGATCCCCGACTAGCGGGACCCAGGACCCAGTACTTC. Translated, it gives CASSDPRLAGPRTQYF.